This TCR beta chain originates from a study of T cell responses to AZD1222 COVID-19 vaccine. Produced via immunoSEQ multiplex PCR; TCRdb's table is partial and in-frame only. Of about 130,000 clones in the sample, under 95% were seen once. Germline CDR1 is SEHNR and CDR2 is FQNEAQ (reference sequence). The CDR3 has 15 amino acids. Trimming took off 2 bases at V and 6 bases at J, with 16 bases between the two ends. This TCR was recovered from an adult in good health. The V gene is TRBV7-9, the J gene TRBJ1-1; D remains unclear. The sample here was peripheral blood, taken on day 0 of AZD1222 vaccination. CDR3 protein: CASSLSERELAEAFF. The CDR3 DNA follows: TGTGCCAGCAGCTTAAGCGAAAGAGAGTTAGCTGAAGCTTTCTTT. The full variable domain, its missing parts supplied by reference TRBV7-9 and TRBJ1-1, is DTGVSQNPRHKITKRGQNVTFRCDPISEHNRLYWYRQTLGQGPEFLTYFQNEAQLEKSRLLSDRFSAERPKGSFSTLEIQRTEQGDSAMYLCASSLSERELAEAFFGQGTRLTVV.